There are a few counts of the clone carrying this T cell receptor beta chain. The antigen is not known. TCRdb processed the 5' RACE reads anew with MiXCR; each CDR3 protein has one entry. The sample carries around 63,000 distinct CDR3 sequences, over 10% recorded once. CDR3 length: 17 amino acids. The V and J ends lost 7 bases and 4 bases respectively, with 22 bases between them. This specimen belongs to a study of early T cells in non-severe SARS-CoV-2 infection. Study-level findings and limits: The VDJdb matching leaned toward anti-spike CD8 responses and overlooked private and CD4 specificities.

This chain joins TRBV12-3 or TRBV12-4 and TRBJ2-2, with D perhaps matching TRBD2 (6 bases). This receptor was identified in an adult who was a healthcare worker with PCR-confirmed SARS-CoV-2 infection or an uninfected control (not recorded which). The sequencing sample was made of whole blood. The CDR3 DNA follows: TGTGCCAGCACCACACCGGGGCGGGGCCTCCCCACCGGGGAGCTGTTTTTT. It specifies CASTTPGRGLPTGELFF.